This TCR beta chain was obtained from a study of control samples from healthy donors and cancer patients. Assay used: immunoSEQ multiplex PCR; TCRdb lists only in-frame clones, some missing. Among fewer than 60,000 clones listed, roughly 94% were seen once. What was sequenced was blood. This TCR was sampled from a man aged 30-40 years in good health.

CDR3 nucleotide sequence: TGTGCCAGCAGCCAAGCCGGGGTGGGGCCGATCATTGGTGAAAAACTGTTTTTT. Amino acids: CASSQAGVGPIIGEKLFF. The rearrangement uses TRBV4-2 and TRBJ1-4; D is perhaps TRBD1 (5 bases). The CDR3 loop spans 18 amino acids. Per the germline V gene, CDR1 is LGHNA and CDR2 is YNFKEQ. V lost 1 base, J lost 7 bases, and 22 bases lay in between.